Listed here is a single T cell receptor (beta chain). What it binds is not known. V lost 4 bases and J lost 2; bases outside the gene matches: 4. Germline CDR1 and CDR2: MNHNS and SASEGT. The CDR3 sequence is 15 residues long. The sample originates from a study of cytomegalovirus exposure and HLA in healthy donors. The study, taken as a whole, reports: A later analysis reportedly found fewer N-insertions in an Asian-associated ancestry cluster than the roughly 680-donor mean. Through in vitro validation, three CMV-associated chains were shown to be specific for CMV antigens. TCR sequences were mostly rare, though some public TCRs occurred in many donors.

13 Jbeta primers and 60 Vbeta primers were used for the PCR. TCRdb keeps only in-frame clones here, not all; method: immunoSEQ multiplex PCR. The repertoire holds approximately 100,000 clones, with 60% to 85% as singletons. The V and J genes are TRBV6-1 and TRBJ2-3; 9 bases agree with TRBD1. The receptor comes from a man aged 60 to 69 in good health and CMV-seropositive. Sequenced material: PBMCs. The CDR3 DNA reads TGTGCCAGCAGTGCCGGACAGGGGAACACAGATACGCAGTATTTT. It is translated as CASSAGQGNTDTQYF.